What follows describes a single TCR beta chain. Its antigen remains unknown. TCRdb's copy holds only in-frame clones and misses some; the assay was immunoSEQ multiplex PCR. The table shows around 81,000 clones, with around four fifths occurring only once. Expansion with viral peptide pools was applied to antigen-specific CD4+ T cells by the ViraFEST assay prior to sequencing. The culture ran for roughly ten days before CD4+ T cells were isolated. Two doses of either BNT162b2 or mRNA-1273 were given to each participant. The CDR3 totals 16 residues. Germline values: CDR1 MDHEN, CDR2 SYDVKM. V lost 5 bases and J lost 6; bases outside the gene matches: 5. This sample was included in a study of vaccination effects on CD4 cells after COVID-19.

Source: CD4+ T cells from PBMCs cultured with HCoV-OC43 spike peptides, taken after COVID-19 vaccination. As to subset: HCoV-OC43 spike overlapping peptide pool stimulation. V and J are TRBV28 and TRBJ2-1; 15 nucleotides match TRBD2. The receptor's source is a human donor who received a COVID-19 vaccine. CDR3 in amino acids: CASSPWTSGGANEQFF. CDR3 bases: TGTGCCAGCAGTCCGTGGACTAGCGGGGGGGCCAATGAGCAGTTCTTC. The whole variable domain, remainder taken from reference TRBV28 and TRBJ2-1, is DVKVTQSSRYLVKRTGEKVFLECVQDMDHENMFWYRQDPGLGLRLIYFSYDVKMKEKGDIPEGYSVSREKKERFSLILESASTNQTSMYLCASSPWTSGGANEQFFGPGTRLTVL.